The sequence of this TCR beta chain was determined in a study of blood T cell repertoires in COVID-19. Study-wide background: Donors in the United States, Italy and Spain gave samples during acute or convalescent COVID-19. PBMCs, B-cell-depleted T cells, or T cells provided the cDNA or gDNA that made up the material.

V dropped 7 bases and J dropped 6; count of bases not matched to a gene: 4. This CDR3 spans 14 amino acids. Germline V lookup: CDR1 ENHRY, CDR2 SYGVKD. Original analysis: Reference gene primer amplification in the assay estimated nucleated cell counts. The protocol was immunoSEQ multiplex PCR, while the TCRdb copy is restricted to in-frame clones and leaves out a portion. V and J calls and clone size are as listed in that table; D and trimming were resolved from the DNA. This sample has tens of thousands of clones; over 60% occur once, and the top ten carry approximately 23%. The chain recombines TRBV10-3 with TRBJ2-2; TRBD1 matches 11 bases. The sequenced sample consisted of peripheral blood. The receptor comes from a human donor in a cohort sampled during active COVID-19. The CDR3 reads CAINGQGASGELFF. The DNA of the CDR3 is TGTGCCATCAATGGACAGGGGGCGTCCGGGGAGCTGTTTTTT.